This T cell receptor (beta chain) originates from a study of T cells in Graves' hyperthyroidism and ophthalmopathy. The study's findings and limits: The model forecast ophthalmopathy, anticipating it by a median around 6.9 months before onset. Blood also showed most of the thyroid clonotypes that were expanded above 0.001.

The CDR3 is made up of 16 amino acids. The junction had 5 bases not matched to a gene; V was cut back by 2 bases and J by 3 bases. Germline V CDR1 and CDR2: SGHTA, FQGTGA. There were TCR beta CDR3 regions amplified from RNA transcripts. Initially, a first-round RT-PCR of the TCR CDR3 employed the HTBI primer set. Via MiXCR, TCRdb re-called the multiplex PCR reads, giving one row per CDR3 protein. In the table there are roughly 300,000 distinct CDR3 sequences, roughly 21% of which are singletons. This clonotype was counted at least ten times. Antigen specificity is unknown. Diagnoses were established using clinical symptoms, serum thyroxine and TRAb, thyroid ultrasound and orbital computed tomography.

This receptor was identified in a woman in her forties or fifties with Graves' hyperthyroidism. Source material: blood. The J gene is TRBJ2-1, the V gene TRBV7-3, with TRBD1 identical over 9 bases. The DNA for the CDR3 is TGTGCCAGCAGCTTACAGGGGACAGGGCTCTACAATGAGCAGTTCTTC. It yields the protein CASSLQGTGLYNEQFF. The full variable domain, with the rest looked up from reference TRBV7-3 and TRBJ2-1, is GAGVSQTPSNKVTEKGKYVELRCDPISGHTALYWYRQSLGQGPEFLIYFQGTGAADDSGLPNDRFFAVRPEGSVSTLKIQRTERGDSAVYLCASSLQGTGLYNEQFFGPGTRLTVL.